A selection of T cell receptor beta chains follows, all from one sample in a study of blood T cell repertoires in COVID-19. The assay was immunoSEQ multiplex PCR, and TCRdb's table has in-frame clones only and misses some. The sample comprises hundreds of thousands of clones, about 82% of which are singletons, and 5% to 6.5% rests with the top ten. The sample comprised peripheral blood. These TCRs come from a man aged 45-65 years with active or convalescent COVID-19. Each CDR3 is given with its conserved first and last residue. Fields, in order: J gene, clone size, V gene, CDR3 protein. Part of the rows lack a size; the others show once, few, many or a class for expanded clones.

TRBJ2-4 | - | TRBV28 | CASSSQRGKNIQYF
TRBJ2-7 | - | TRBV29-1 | CSVLGAGPYEQYF
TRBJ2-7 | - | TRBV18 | CASSPTGVGYEQYF
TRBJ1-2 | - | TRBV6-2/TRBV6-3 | CASSIQGYGYTF
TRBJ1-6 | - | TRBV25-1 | CASRGQTGSPLHF
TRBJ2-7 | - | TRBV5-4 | CASSLKSGSSYEQYF
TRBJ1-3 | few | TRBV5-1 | CASSLDSSGNTIYF
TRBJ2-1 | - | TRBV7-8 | CASSGYRVGSYNEQFF
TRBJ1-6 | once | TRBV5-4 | CASSPTGQGISPLHF
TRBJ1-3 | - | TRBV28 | CASRLNDRGLGNTIYF
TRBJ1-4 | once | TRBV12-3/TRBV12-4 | CASSYSGGILFF
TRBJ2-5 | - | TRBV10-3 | CAISDGTSGSKETQYF
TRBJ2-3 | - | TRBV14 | CASSQGGSSDTQYF
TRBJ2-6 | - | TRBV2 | CASRIGPTGANVLTF
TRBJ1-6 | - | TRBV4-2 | CASSQDLVLGGYNSPLHF
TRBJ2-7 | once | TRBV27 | CASSPMIGGVISYEQYF
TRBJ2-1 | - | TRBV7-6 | CASSSRLADHNEQFF
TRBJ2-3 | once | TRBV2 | CASMGTSGTDTQYF
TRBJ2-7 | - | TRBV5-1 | CASSPGDPLKREQYF
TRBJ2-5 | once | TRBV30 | CAWRSQETQYF